The 12 T cell receptor beta chains given below trace back to one sample, sequenced in a study of CXCR3-negative and CXCR3-positive naive CD8 T cells (dated by TCRdb to the late 2010s). Overall study outcomes, separate from this receptor: Compared with CXCR3-negative naive cells, CXCR3-positive naive cells had TRB CDR3s with higher hydrophobicity (lower Kidera factor 4), lower energy, and higher strength and volume indices.

Antigens for these TCRs are unknown. The data were produced on a NextSeq 550. The Human TCR Profiling Kit (MiLaboratory) was used to prepare UMI-labeled 5' RACE TRB cDNA libraries. The reads underwent TCRdb reprocessing, giving one record for each CDR3 protein sequence and no DNA. The sample has about 63,000 distinct CDR3 sequences on record. The ten most abundant clones make up 4.8% of the sample. What was sequenced was naive CXCR3+ CD8+ T cells from blood. The cell subset or site tag for this specimen amounts to: CD45RO-CCR7+CD27+CD95- naive CD8+ T cells expressing CXCR3 (TNR3+). The receptor set was obtained from a human donor in good health. Some clones in this sample may be carry-over from other donors' samples.

The chain links TRBV7-9 to TRBJ1-1. CDR3 length: 12 residues. Per germline, CDR1 SEHNR and CDR2 FQNEAQ (reference sequence). Here the CDR3 reads CASSLGVTEAFF.

V and J are TRBV7-8 and TRBJ2-2. The CDR3 extends over 13 amino acids. Per germline, CDR1 SGHVS and CDR2 FQNEAQ. CDR3 sequence: CASSLGVAGELFF. The entire variable domain, with the rest obtained from reference TRBV7-8 and TRBJ2-2, is as follows: GAGVSQSPRYKVAKRGQDVALRCDPISGHVSLFWYQQALGQGPEFLTYFQNEAQLDKSGLPSDRFFAERPEGSVSTLKIQRTQQEDSAVYLCASSLGVAGELFFGEGSRLTVL.

The V and J genes are TRBV29-1 and TRBJ1-1. This CDR3 spans 14 amino acids. Germline assignment: CDR1 SQVTM and CDR2 ANQGSEA. The CDR3 here is CSVDFRPEGTEAFF.

Here the CDR3 reads CASSLNPGGFSYEQYF. The rearrangement joins TRBV7-9 to TRBJ2-7; TCRdb designates TRBD1, a call that cannot be tested without DNA. Germline CDR1 is SEHNR and CDR2 is FQNEAQ (reference sequence). This CDR3 is built from 16 residues.

The CDR3 protein is CASSQDPTIINEQFF. This sequence joins TRBV4-1 and TRBJ2-1; as DNA is missing, the TRBD2 call by TCRdb cannot be tested. Germline CDR1 MGHRA, CDR2 YSYEKL. The CDR3 runs 15 residues.

This rearrangement joins TRBV13 to TRBJ2-1. The CDR3 length is 13 residues. Germline-derived CDR1 and CDR2 are PRHDT and FYEKMQ (reference sequence). CDR3 sequence: CASSLDQDNEQFF.

The V gene is TRBV5-1, the J gene TRBJ2-2. The germline CDR1 and CDR2 sequences are SGHRS and YFSETQ. The CDR3 extends over 14 amino acids. Here the CDR3 reads CASTNRQNTGELFF.

The J gene is TRBJ2-1, the V gene TRBV28; TCRdb selects TRBD2, and the lack of DNA leaves this call unchecked. Germline loops: CDR1 MDHEN, CDR2 SYDVKM. The CDR3 sequence is 16 residues long. The CDR3 here is CASSRLAGGRVDEQFF.

This chain joins TRBV4-3 and TRBJ2-7; TCRdb reports TRBD1, a call that lacks DNA to check it against. The CDR3 is 15 amino acids. Germline-derived CDR1 and CDR2 are LGHNA and YSLEER. CDR3 in amino acids: CASSLGTGFSYEQYF.

The chain joins TRBV7-9 to TRBJ2-7; no DNA is available, so the TRBD1 call from TCRdb remains unchecked. The CDR3 covers 17 residues. The germline V gene encodes CDR1 SEHNR and CDR2 FQNEAQ (reference sequence). The CDR3 reads CASSLEARQGYYDEQYF.

The rearrangement uses TRBV2 and TRBJ2-7; TCRdb indicates TRBD1, and absent DNA this call remains unverified. The CDR3 consists of 15 residues. Germline lookup yields CDR1 SNHLY and CDR2 FYNNEI. CDR3 protein: CASRAGTGTSHEQYF.

The chain carries TRBV29-1 and TRBJ1-1; TCRdb indicates TRBD1, and absent DNA this call remains unverified. This CDR3 comprises 14 residues. CDR1 SQVTM and CDR2 ANQGSEA come from the germline V gene. This chain's CDR3 is CSVEGGDWYTEAFF.